This T cell receptor (beta chain) originates from a study of Ad26.COV2.S vaccination and SARS-CoV-2 variants. As regards this clone: Its antigen is not identified.

Data came from immunoSEQ multiplex PCR; TCRdb stores just in-frame clones and leaves some out. This table has roughly 180,000 clones, around 88% appearing once. The CDR3 runs 14 residues. The germline gives CDR1 LGHNA, CDR2 YNFKEQ. Trimming took off 0 bases at V and 8 bases at J, with 10 bases between the two ends. Study findings and constraints: TCR breadth and depth analyses may have underestimated total T cell responses. Post-vaccination spike-specific CD8+ and CD4+ T cell responses reportedly had substantial breadth. It was found that vaccine and placebo recipients had similar non-spike TCR breadth. Relative to placebo recipients, vaccine recipients exhibited elevated spike-specific TCR breadth.

Sequencing used peripheral blood, obtained after recovery from COVID-19. The TCR comes from a human donor who had recovered from COVID-19. V is TRBV4-2 and J is TRBJ1-4; D is unclear. The CDR3 loop is CASSQEQVAEKLFF. The CDR3 nucleotides read TGTGCCAGCAGCCAAGAGCAGGTGGCAGAAAAACTGTTTTTT.